These 27 T cell receptor beta chains came from one sample sequenced in a study of T cell repertoires in cytomegalovirus infection. Using its own MiXCR run on the reads, TCRdb lists one record per CDR3 protein. Among 55,000 to 85,000 distinct CDR3 sequences, 3% to 4.5% were seen once, and the ten largest hold around 21%. The sample comprised PBMCs. These receptors were collected from a human donor in good health (CMV status not recorded). Some clones in this sample may be carry-over from other donors' samples.

Many counts were recorded for this clonotype. The J gene is TRBJ2-5, the V gene TRBV7-2; maybe TRBD2 (6 bases). V was clipped by 2 bases and J by 7 bases, with 11 bases between them. Germline lookup yields CDR1 SGHTA and CDR2 FQGNSA. The CDR3 extends over 13 amino acids. The CDR3 region is CASSLLAKRTQYF. The CDR3 DNA reads as TGTGCCAGCAGCTTACTAGCGAAGAGGACCCAGTACTTC.

This clonotype was seen many times. This chain uses TRBV7-6 with TRBJ1-5; D is possibly TRBD1 (6 bases). This CDR3 is built from 16 residues. Germline V CDR1 and CDR2: SGHVS, FNYEAQ. The germline V and J ends were trimmed by 1 base and 3 bases, with 13 bases remaining between them. CDR3 residues: CASSLVGGEPNQPQHF. The CDR3, as DNA: TGTGCCAGCAGCTTAGTAGGGGGAGAGCCCAATCAGCCCCAGCATTTT.

The table lists this clonotype with many counts. The V and J genes are TRBV7-6 and TRBJ2-3; TRBD2 aligns across 7 bases. Germline V gene data show CDR1 as SGHVS and CDR2 as FNYEAQ. The ends lost 1 base at V and 5 bases at J; junction bases unmatched: 9. The CDR3 is 16 amino acids. The CDR3 reads CASSLVPGGGIDTQYF. The CDR3 coding sequence is TGTGCCAGCAGCTTAGTTCCGGGAGGAGGAATAGATACGCAGTATTTT.

This clonotype was counted ten times or more. This chain uses TRBV7-2 with TRBJ1-5; perhaps TRBD1 as D (6 bases). V lost 4 bases and J lost 3, with 13 bases in between. The CDR3 contains 15 residues. Germline V lookup: CDR1 SGHTA, CDR2 FQGNSA. This CDR3 reads CASSSRTGLNQPQHF. Here the CDR3 DNA reads TGTGCCAGCAGCTCAAGAACAGGGCTCAATCAGCCCCAGCATTTT.

This clonotype was picked up many times. The chain is built from TRBV7-9 and TRBJ2-2; 8 nucleotides align to TRBD1. The CDR3 sequence is 17 residues long. Germline lookup yields CDR1 SEHNR and CDR2 FQNEAQ (reference sequence). V was clipped by 5 bases and J by 2 bases; unmatched bases: 10. CDR3 sequence: CASSRSIDRGNTGELFF. For the CDR3, the DNA is TGTGCCAGCAGCCGAAGTATCGACAGGGGAAACACCGGGGAGCTGTTTTTT.

There are many counts of this clonotype. The chain has TRBV7-8 and TRBJ2-7; 14 nucleotides match TRBD2. This CDR3 is built from 16 residues. Trimming took 4 bases from V and 2 from J; bases not matched to a gene: 4. Per the germline V gene, CDR1 is SGHVS and CDR2 is FQNEAQ. The CDR3 spells CASSSQTSGGAYEQYF. The CDR3 region has the DNA TGTGCCAGCAGCTCCCAGACTAGCGGGGGGGCCTACGAGCAGTACTTC.

The gene calls are TRBV5-1 and TRBJ2-3; D is uncertain. The CDR3 spans 11 residues. V lost 0 bases and J 15 bases, leaving 11 bases between the germline ends. Germline values: CDR1 SGHRS, CDR2 YFSETQ. CDR3 DNA: TGCGCCAGCAGCTTGGGAGGAAGCCGATATTTT. Protein product: CASSLGGSRYF.

By proportion, this clonotype is medium-sized. The V and J genes are TRBV7-2 and TRBJ2-7; D is unresolved. Germline V CDR1 and CDR2: SGHTA, FQGNSA. V was cut by 3 bases and J by 2 bases, with 8 bases left in between. The length of the CDR3 is 13 residues. Here the CDR3 DNA reads TGTGCCAGCAGCTTCGCAGCGACCTACGAGCAGTACTTC. Its translation: CASSFAATYEQYF.

In its sample, this clonotype was seen many times. The chain carries TRBV7-8 and TRBJ1-1, with a tentative D call TRBD1 (6 bases). Between the trimmed V and J ends, which lost 0 bases and 0 bases, there was a span of 11 bases. The CDR3 contains 16 residues. Germline V lookup: CDR1 SGHVS, CDR2 FQNEAQ. DNA of the CDR3: TGTGCCAGCAGCTTAGCTGGGGGGGCCCTGAACACTGAAGCTTTCTTT. Residues: CASSLAGGALNTEAFF.

This clonotype showed up many times. The gene calls are TRBV7-2 and TRBJ1-3; TRBD1 matches 8 bases. This CDR3 has 16 amino acids. V was pared by 4 bases and J by 0 bases, with 5 bases of the junction left unmatched. Germline CDR1 and CDR2: SGHTA and FQGNSA. DNA of the CDR3: TGTGCCAGCAGCTCAAGACAGGGGAGCTCTGGAAACACCATATATTTT. Protein: CASSSRQGSSGNTIYF.

There are many counts of this clonotype. The chain joins TRBV7-2 to TRBJ2-7; the match to TRBD2 covers 8 bases. The V gene's germline CDR1 is SGHTA and CDR2 FQGNSA. The CDR3 extends over 17 amino acids. The ends lost 4 bases at V and 2 bases at J; junction bases unmatched: 13. CDR3 nucleotides: TGTGCCAGCAGCTGGCCCCCGGGGAGCGGGGGTACCTACGAGCAGTACTTC. Translating it yields CASSWPPGSGGTYEQYF.

This clonotype is classed as medium-sized. The V and J genes are TRBV7-2 and TRBJ2-2; D perhaps matches TRBD2 (5 bases). V was trimmed by 0 bases and J by 7 bases, leaving 15 bases between them. CDR1 and CDR2 from the germline V gene are SGHTA and FQGNSA. The CDR3 has 16 amino acids. The chain's CDR3 is CASSLARGLFGGELFF. The CDR3 nucleotides read TGTGCCAGCAGCTTAGCCCGAGGACTCTTCGGCGGGGAGCTGTTTTTT.

This clonotype was found a few times. The chain links TRBV10-3 to TRBJ1-1; 7 bases align to TRBD1. This CDR3 spans 16 amino acids. In germline, CDR1 is ENHRY, CDR2 SYGVKD. The ends lost 0 bases at V and 3 bases at J; junction bases unmatched: 7. CDR3 sequence (DNA): TGTGCCATCAGTGAGTCGAGAGGGGGCCTGGACACTGAAGCTTTCTTT. This codes for CAISESRGGLDTEAFF.

This clonotype was seen ten or more times. The chain combines TRBV7-2 with TRBJ1-1; no firm D call. V lost 3 bases, J lost 1 base, and 6 bases lay in between. The CDR3 has 13 amino acids. Germline assignment: CDR1 SGHTA and CDR2 FQGNSA. The CDR3 bases are TGTGCCAGCAGCTTCCAAGAGAACACTGAAGCTTTCTTT. Encoded protein: CASSFQENTEAFF.

This clonotype was counted at least ten times. The V gene is TRBV11-1, the J gene TRBJ2-7; possibly TRBD2 for D (7 bases). This CDR3 contains 15 residues. CDR1 is SGHAT, CDR2 FQDESV, per germline (reference sequence). Trimming cost V 5 bases and J 2 bases, with 16 bases left between them. The CDR3 sequence is CASSPWGGLPYEQYF. DNA for the CDR3: TGTGCCAGCAGCCCGTGGGGGGGGCTACCCTACGAGCAGTACTTC.

This clonotype has a count of ten or more. The rearrangement uses TRBV7-2 and TRBJ2-6; D assignment may be TRBD1 or TRBD2 (7 bases each). The germline V and J ends were trimmed by 2 bases and 0 bases, with 20 bases remaining between them. This CDR3 has 20 residues. The germline CDR1 and CDR2 sequences are SGHTA and FQGNSA. The CDR3 region is CASSLMLRAGGDSGANVLTF. The CDR3 DNA sequence: TGTGCCAGCAGCTTAATGTTAAGGGCAGGGGGGGACTCTGGGGCCAACGTCCTGACTTTC.

This clonotype was counted at least ten times. The chain joins TRBV7-2 to TRBJ2-5; TRBD2 is a possible D gene (5 bases). Germline CDR1 reads SGHTA; CDR2 reads FQGNSA. Deletions cut 5 bases from V and 5 bases from J, with 6 bases between. This CDR3 has 11 residues. As DNA, the CDR3 is TGTGCCAGCAGCCGGAGGGAGACCCAGTACTTC. Its protein product is CASSRRETQYF.

In its sample, this clonotype was seen many times. The chain couples TRBV7-8 to TRBJ2-3; D is undetermined. Looked up from germline, CDR1 is SGHVS and CDR2 is FQNEAQ. Trimming stripped 4 bases from V and 4 bases from J, with 12 bases between. CDR3 length: 14 residues. Here the CDR3 reads CASSSPGVADTQYF. The CDR3 bases are TGTGCCAGCAGCTCCCCTGGCGTGGCAGATACGCAGTATTTT.

Note on this clonotype: Possible read error: a much larger clone is one base away. The chain joins TRBV7-2 to TRBJ1-1, with no clear D. Between the trimmed V and J ends, which lost 8 bases and 4 bases, there was a span of 14 bases. This CDR3 contains 13 residues. Germline CDR1 reads SGHTA; CDR2 reads FQGNSA. The CDR3 DNA reads TGTGCCAGCCATCGAACCGGATGCACTGAAGCTTTCTTT. Translating gives CASHRTGCTEAFF.

The chain joins TRBV4-1 to TRBJ2-3; D is possibly TRBD2 (5 bases). The CDR3 is 16 residues long. Germline lookup yields CDR1 MGHRA and CDR2 YSYEKL. V dropped 1 base and J dropped 2 bases, with 13 bases sitting between them. CDR3 in amino acids: CASSQVTPGSTDTQYF. The CDR3 DNA is TGCGCCAGCAGCCAAGTGACGCCGGGGTCCACAGATACGCAGTATTTT.

At least ten counts were recorded for this clonotype. The rearrangement links TRBV28 to TRBJ2-2; 9 bases match TRBD2. This CDR3 spans 16 amino acids. Germline V gives CDR1 MDHEN, CDR2 SYDVKM. The V gene end was trimmed by 4 bases and the J gene end by 5 bases; junction bases not matched to a gene: 8. CDR3 nucleotide sequence: TGTGCCAGCAGTTACCCAGCGGGGGGAGGTACCGGGGAGCTGTTTTTT. Amino acids: CASSYPAGGGTGELFF.

This clonotype was counted many times. The chain uses TRBV15 and TRBJ1-2; unclear D gene. V was trimmed by 0 bases and J by 8 bases, leaving 7 bases between them. CDR1 is LNHNV and CDR2 is YYDKDF in the germline V gene (reference sequence). The CDR3 covers 12 residues. Here the CDR3 reads CATSRDIGGYTF. The CDR3, as DNA: TGTGCCACCAGCAGAGATATCGGCGGCTACACCTTC.

This clonotype showed up many times. The chain combines TRBV7-3 with TRBJ2-3; D is unclear. V was cut by 4 bases and J by 4 bases, with 12 bases left in between. This CDR3 contains 14 residues. Germline CDR1 and CDR2: SGHTA and FQGTGA. In DNA form, the CDR3 reads TGTGCCAGCAGCTCTGGAGTGGGCCCAGATACGCAGTATTTT. This gives the protein CASSSGVGPDTQYF.

This clonotype was detected ten times or more. J is TRBJ1-1 and V is TRBV20-1; D unclear. There are 13 residues in the CDR3. V gave up 3 bases and J gave up 8 bases, with 16 bases separating them. Germline V gene data show CDR1 as DFQATT and CDR2 as SNEGSKA (reference sequence). DNA of the CDR3: TGCAGTGCTAGTGTGGCCCAAGGGCGCGAAGCTTTCTTT. Amino acids: CSASVAQGREAFF.

The table lists this clonotype with many counts. This chain links TRBV28 with TRBJ1-2; D not resolved. This CDR3 is built from 13 residues. Germline loops: CDR1 MDHEN, CDR2 SYDVKM. Trimming stripped 5 bases from V and 4 bases from J, with 11 bases between. CDR3 residues: CASSPSLSYGYTF. The CDR3 DNA is TGTGCCAGCAGTCCCTCCCTCTCCTATGGCTACACCTTC.

This clonotype occurred many times. This chain links TRBV4-1 with TRBJ2-7; D gene unclear. The CDR3 totals 13 residues. Germline CDR1 and CDR2: MGHRA and YSYEKL. V shed 0 bases and J shed 3 bases, with 6 bases lying between them. CDR3 loop: CASSQDISYEQYF. The CDR3 DNA reads TGCGCCAGCAGCCAAGATATAAGCTACGAGCAGTACTTC.

This clonotype appeared many times. This chain links TRBV12-3 or TRBV12-4 with TRBJ2-3; 7 bases line up with TRBD2. This CDR3 is built from 14 residues. With 5 bases clipped from V and 2 bases from J, the junction kept 4 bases outside the gene matches. CDR3 sequence reads: CASSPRDYTDTQYF. The CDR3, as DNA: TGTGCCAGCAGTCCCCGGGACTACACAGATACGCAGTATTTT.